This is a list of T cell receptor beta chains from one sample in a study of regulatory T cells in long-lasting Graves disease. From the multiplex PCR reads, TCRdb called clonotypes with MiXCR, one entry per CDR3 protein. Found here are 250,000 or so distinct CDR3 sequences, roughly 21% of them singletons; the top ten hold approximately 15%. The material was peripheral blood mononuclear cells (PBMCs), obtained at new diagnosis, from a patient treated with antithyroid drugs. These receptors originate from a female donor with Graves disease. Each CDR3 is given with its conserved first and last residue. The D gene is left open where the match is weak. The size field is filled for only some rows; it gives once, few, many or a size class.

size	V	J	D	DNA	CDR3
many	TRBV5-1	TRBJ2-1	.	TGCGCCAGCAATAGCGGACTCACCTACAATGAGCAGTTCTTC	CASNSGLTYNEQFF
few	TRBV19	TRBJ1-5	.	TGTGCCAGTAGTACCGGCTCCGCTCATCAGCCCCAGCATTTT	CASSTGSAHQPQHF
many	TRBV4-1	TRBJ2-5	TRBD2	TGCGCCAGCAGCTACCCGGGGGGGGAGACCCAGTACTTC	CASSYPGGETQYF
.	TRBV19	TRBJ2-7	TRBD2	TGTGCCAGTAGTATCGGGCTAGCGGGGCCCTACGAGCAGTACTTC	CASSIGLAGPYEQYF
few	TRBV12-3/TRBV12-4	TRBJ2-3	.	TGTGCCAGCAGCCGACCGCTCACAGATACGCAGTATTTT	CASSRPLTDTQYF
many	TRBV3-1	TRBJ2-1	.	TGTGCCAGCAGCCTATCACTGTCCGAGGAGCAGTTCTTC	CASSLSLSEEQFF
many	TRBV6-5	TRBJ2-1	TRBD1	TGTGCCAGCAGTTACTCGGGGGACAGGGAGTTCTTC	CASSYSGDREFF
many	TRBV20-1	TRBJ2-4	.	TGCAGTGCTAGACCATCAAGACCTTTGACGTACATTCAGTACTTC	CSARPSRPLTYIQYF
many	TRBV12-3/TRBV12-4	TRBJ2-7	.	TGTGCCAGCAGTTTTGGTGGGAGTTGGCAGTACTTC	CASSFGGSWQYF
many	TRBV6-1	TRBJ2-7	.	TGTGCCAGCGGCTTCGGGAAGCAGTACTTC	CASGFGKQYF
many	TRBV12-3/TRBV12-4	TRBJ2-3	.	TGTGCCAGCAGTTTGGGGCGAGACACAGATACGCAGTATTTT	CASSLGRDTDTQYF
many	TRBV20-1	TRBJ2-3	.	TGCAGTGCTAGTAGGATCCCTAGCACAGATACGCAGTATTTT	CSASRIPSTDTQYF
many	TRBV29-1	TRBJ2-5	.	TGCAGCGTTGAAGAACCCCTCAGGGAGACCCAGTACTTC	CSVEEPLRETQYF
.	TRBV29-1	TRBJ1-2	TRBD1	TGCAGCGTGGGAGGGACAGGGGCTTCCTATGGCTACACCTTC	CSVGGTGASYGYTF
.	TRBV27	TRBJ2-5	TRBD2	TGTGCCAGCAGCCAGACTAGCGGGAGGCAGACCCAGTACTTC	CASSQTSGRQTQYF
many	TRBV7-2	TRBJ2-5	.	TGTGCCAGCAGCTTGCTGACCACCCAAGAGACCCAGTACTTC	CASSLLTTQETQYF
many	TRBV5-1	TRBJ1-1	.	TGTGCCAGCAGTTACGGAGGGGGCACTGAAGCTTTCTTT	CASSYGGGTEAFF
many	TRBV9	TRBJ2-3	TRBD1	TGTGCCAGCAGCACCGGACCGGGACAGGGCGCAGATACGCAGTATTTT	CASSTGPGQGADTQYF
many	TRBV7-8	TRBJ2-1	TRBD2	TGTGCCAGCAGCTTAAGGGCGGCGGGGGGTGAGCAGTTCTTC	CASSLRAAGGEQFF
many	TRBV2	TRBJ2-5	TRBD1	TGTGCCAGCACTCGGGACAGAAAAGAGACCCAGTACTTC	CASTRDRKETQYF
few	TRBV12-3/TRBV12-4	TRBJ1-4	TRBD1	TGTGCCAGCAGTTTAGGGACAGGGGGCGGTGAAAAACTGTTTTTT	CASSLGTGGGEKLFF
.	TRBV28	TRBJ1-2	.	TGTGCCAGCAGTCCCAGGGGACAAAGGATTGGCCCAGATGGCTACACCTTC	CASSPRGQRIGPDGYTF
many	TRBV6-2/TRBV6-3	TRBJ2-5	TRBD2	TGTGCCAGCAAGACTGGACTAGCCCGGGGGGAGACCCAGTACTTC	CASKTGLARGETQYF
.	TRBV9	TRBJ2-3	.	TGTGCCAGCAGGTCAGAAGGAGATACGCAGTATTTT	CASRSEGDTQYF
many	TRBV2	TRBJ1-3	.	TGTGCCAGCAGATCAAGAGGAGCCCAGTTTGGAAACACCATATATTTT	CASRSRGAQFGNTIYF
many	TRBV20-1	TRBJ2-1	TRBD2	TGCAGTGCTAGACCCGGGACTAGCGGACGAAATGAGCAGTTCTTC	CSARPGTSGRNEQFF
few	TRBV6-4	TRBJ1-5	.	TGTGCCAGCAGTTTCGGGCCCGCTTATCAGCCCCAGCATTTT	CASSFGPAYQPQHF
.	TRBV19	TRBJ1-5	.	TGTGCCAGTAGTATCCGGGGGGAGGGCCAGCCCCAGCATTTT	CASSIRGEGQPQHF
many	TRBV20-1	TRBJ2-3	TRBD2	TGCAGTGCTAGAGATGTGGTGACTAGCGGCACAGATACGCAGTATTTT	CSARDVVTSGTDTQYF
many	TRBV18	TRBJ1-2	.	TGTGCCAGCTCACCCGACAGTTCCTATGGCTACACCTTC	CASSPDSSYGYTF
.	TRBV28	TRBJ1-3	.	TGTGCCAGCAGTTTTTTGGAGCGAGCTGGAAACACCATATATTTT	CASSFLERAGNTIYF
many	TRBV7-2	TRBJ2-1	TRBD2	TGTGCCAGCAGCTCAAGCGGGGGGGCCCGCAATGAGCAGTTCTTC	CASSSSGGARNEQFF
.	TRBV5-8	TRBJ2-3	.	TGTGCCAGCAGCCAAGGCGGGAACACAGATACGCAGTATTTT	CASSQGGNTDTQYF
.	TRBV19	TRBJ1-2	.	TGTGCCAGTAGTATAGAGGCGGGTTCAGGAGGCTACACCTTC	CASSIEAGSGGYTF
many	TRBV7-2	TRBJ2-2	TRBD1	TGTGCCAGCAGCCTCGACAGGGTTGACGAGGAGCTGTTTTTT	CASSLDRVDEELFF
many	TRBV28	TRBJ1-5	.	TGTGCCAGCAGTATGTGGGGACGAAGCAATCAGCCCCAGCATTTT	CASSMWGRSNQPQHF
many	TRBV6-9	TRBJ2-5	.	TGTGCCAGCAGTTCGTGGCAGCCCCAAGAGACCCAGTACTTC	CASSSWQPQETQYF
many	TRBV7-9	TRBJ2-1	.	TGTGCCAGCAGCTTAGACCCTTTGGGCGATGAGCAGTTCTTC	CASSLDPLGDEQFF
few	TRBV5-1	TRBJ2-1	.	TGCGCCAGCAGCTTGGGGAGACAGGCATACAATGAGCAGTTCTTC	CASSLGRQAYNEQFF